A single sample is the source of the 14 T cell receptor beta chains below, sequenced in a study of a mutant IDH1 vaccine in newly diagnosed glioma. The table came from immunoSEQ multiplex PCR; TCRdb's copy has only in-frame clones and leaves some out. The sample lists 25,000 to 35,000 clones, about nine tenths occurring once. These receptors' antigens are unknown. Time point indicated: week 5, during vaccination. Doses comprised 300 ug of mutant IDH1 20-mer peptide each, plus topical imiquimod. This specimen was peripheral blood mononuclear cells (PBMCs), taken from a glioma patient whose treatment included an IDH1 peptide vaccine. Receptors originate from a woman aged 40 to 55 with glioma. Some clones in this sample may be carry-over from other donors' samples.

The chain joins TRBV14 to TRBJ2-2; D is unresolved. Germline V gene data show CDR1 as SGHDN and CDR2 as FVKESK. The CDR3 spans 13 residues. Trimming took off 4 bases at V and 1 base at J, with 4 bases between the two ends. The CDR3 region has the DNA TGTGCCAGCAGCCGGGGGAACACCGGGGAGCTGTTTTTT. Its protein is CASSRGNTGELFF.

The chain recombines TRBV7-6 with TRBJ1-3, with unresolved D. The CDR3 consists of 19 residues. Germline V gene data show CDR1 as SGHVS and CDR2 as FNYEAQ. Trimming cost V 0 bases and J 0 bases, with 18 bases left between them. The CDR3 nucleotides read TGTGCCAGCAGCTTAGCAGGAGTTGACTACATCCCCTCTGGAAACACCATATATTTT. This encodes CASSLAGVDYIPSGNTIYF.

This chain joins TRBV11-1 and TRBJ2-7; 7 nucleotides match TRBD1. Per the germline V gene, CDR1 is SGHAT and CDR2 is FQDESV (reference sequence). V was clipped by 6 bases and J by 0 bases; unmatched bases: 2. This CDR3 comprises 13 residues. CDR3 nucleotide sequence: TGTGCCAGCAGGGGACAGAGCTCCTACGAGCAGTACTTC. Translated, it gives CASRGQSSYEQYF.

The CDR3 DNA follows: TGTGCCAGTAGTATAGCACAGGCTCACACAGATACGCAGTATTTT. Translated: CASSIAQAHTDTQYF. V is TRBV19 and J is TRBJ2-3; the D gene is possibly TRBD1 (5 bases). Trimming removed 1 base at V and 2 bases at J, with 10 bases between. This CDR3 region has 15 residues. Germline CDR1 LNHDA, CDR2 SQIVND (reference sequence).

The genes are TRBV5-6 and TRBJ1-6; D is uncertain. V gave up 0 bases and J gave up 7 bases, with 20 bases separating them. This CDR3 region has 18 residues. CDR1 SGHDT and CDR2 YYEEEE come from the germline V gene. The CDR3 DNA reads as TGTGCCAGCAGCTTGGCGCGGTCGGGCGGTTCGGGCAATTCACCCCTCCACTTT. Protein sequence: CASSLARSGGSGNSPLHF.

V and J are TRBV29-1 and TRBJ1-3; tentative D call: TRBD1 (6 bases). The CDR3 loop spans 12 amino acids. CDR1 SQVTM and CDR2 ANQGSEA come from the germline V gene. The V gene lost 7 bases and the J gene lost 1 base, with 8 bases spanning the gap. The CDR3 nucleotides are TGCAGCGGAACAGGGTCTGGAAACACCATATATTTT. This sequence encodes CSGTGSGNTIYF. Filled out from reference TRBV29-1 and TRBJ1-3, the complete variable domain reads SAVISQKPSRDICQRGTSLTIQCQVDSQVTMMFWYRQQPGQSLTLIATANQGSEATYESGFVIDKFPISRPNLTFSTLTVSNMSPEDSSIYLCSGTGSGNTIYFGEGSWLTVV.

The chain uses TRBV28 and TRBJ2-6, with a tentative D call TRBD2 (5 bases). This CDR3 is built from 16 residues. The germline gives CDR1 MDHEN, CDR2 SYDVKM. Trimming removed 3 bases from V and 1 base from J, with 10 bases in between. The CDR3 loop is CASSFAGSSGANVLTF. CDR3 DNA: TGTGCCAGCAGTTTCGCGGGCTCATCTGGGGCCAACGTCCTGACTTTC. Supplemented by reference TRBV28 and TRBJ2-6, the full variable domain reads DVKVTQSSRYLVKRTGEKVFLECVQDMDHENMFWYRQDPGLGLRLIYFSYDVKMKEKGDIPEGYSVSREKKERFSLILESASTNQTSMYLCASSFAGSSGANVLTFGAGSRLTVL.

J is TRBJ2-1 and V is TRBV28, with 8 bases that match TRBD2. Looked up from germline, CDR1 is MDHEN and CDR2 is SYDVKM. V was clipped by 6 bases and J by 7 bases; unmatched bases: 11. CDR3 length: 15 amino acids. The CDR3 DNA sequence: TGTGCCAGCAGCCTTAGCGGGGCCACCCGGAATGAGCAGTTCTTC. This gives the protein CASSLSGATRNEQFF.

The chain couples TRBV28 to TRBJ1-2, with D perhaps TRBD1 (6 bases). Trimming shortened V by 1 base and J by 8 bases, and 20 bases separated the two germline ends. In germline, CDR1 is MDHEN, CDR2 SYDVKM. The CDR3 runs to 16 residues. The DNA for the CDR3 is TGTGCCAGCAGTTTATCCAGAAGGGAGGGGGTTGGGGGCTACACCTTC. Protein product: CASSLSRREGVGGYTF.

This clone has a single count. The V and J genes are TRBV19 and TRBJ1-5; 7 bases agree with TRBD1. V trimming: 10 bases; J trimming: 7 bases; junction bases outside the gene matches: 10. Germline V gives CDR1 LNHDA, CDR2 SQIVND (reference sequence). The CDR3 totals 13 residues. CDR3 loop: CATNTGVWQPQHF. The CDR3 DNA reads TGTGCCACCAATACAGGGGTTTGGCAGCCCCAGCATTTT.

The chain has TRBV18 and TRBJ1-1; D possibly corresponds to TRBD1 (5 bases). Per the germline V gene, CDR1 is KGHSH and CDR2 is LQKENI. V lost 4 bases and J lost 2, with 11 bases in between. The CDR3 extends over 14 amino acids. The CDR3 region has the DNA TGTGCCAGCTCACGCGGGACCCCCAACACTGAAGCTTTCTTT. As protein: CASSRGTPNTEAFF.

The CDR3 DNA reads as TGTGCCAGCAGTTTATCCCCTCTCAATCAGCCCCAGCATTTT. Translated, it gives CASSLSPLNQPQHF. The chain combines TRBV27 with TRBJ1-5, with D uncertain. Looked up from germline, CDR1 is MNHEY and CDR2 is SMNVEV (reference sequence). The CDR3 covers 14 residues. V was pared by 0 bases and J by 3 bases, with 6 bases between.

Here the CDR3 DNA reads TGCAGCGCCCAACCCGCTAGTTCCATCATTACCGGGGAGCTGTTTTTT. It translates to CSAQPASSIITGELFF. The chain carries TRBV29-1 and TRBJ2-2; unclear D gene. Germline values: CDR1 SQVTM, CDR2 ANQGSEA. The ends were cut back, 7 bases at V and 5 bases at J, with 23 bases in the middle. The CDR3 consists of 16 residues.

The V call is TRBV11-2, the J call TRBJ1-1; unclear D gene. CDR3 length: 12 amino acids. V shed 2 bases and J shed 4 bases, with 5 bases lying between them. In germline, CDR1 is SGHAT, CDR2 FQNNGV. In nucleotides, the CDR3 is TGTGCCAGCAGCTTAAAGGGCACTGAAGCTTTCTTT. Protein product: CASSLKGTEAFF. The variable domain in full, completed from reference TRBV11-2 and TRBJ1-1, reads EAGVAQSPRYKIIEKRQSVAFWCNPISGHATLYWYQQILGQGPKLLIQFQNNGVVDDSQLPKDRFSAERLKGVDSTLKIQPAKLEDSAVYLCASSLKGTEAFFGQGTRLTVV.